These T cell receptor beta chains were read from a single sample in a study of blood T cell repertoires in COVID-19. This table comes from immunoSEQ multiplex PCR, and its TCRdb copy is limited to in-frame clones, with some not included. The sample lists approximately 350,000 clones; about four fifths were seen once. Sequenced input: peripheral blood. These receptor sequences come from a man younger than 45 with active or convalescent COVID-19. Each CDR3 is given with its conserved first and last residue. Each record gives: clone size, J gene, V gene, D gene, CDR3 DNA, CDR3 protein. A D gene is named only where the DNA matches it firmly. The size of a clone is reported for some rows only, either as once, few or many, or as a class for expanded clones.

.,TRBJ2-7,TRBV2,.,TGTGCCAGCAGTGAACAGATCTACGAGCAGTACTTC,CASSEQIYEQYF
.,TRBJ2-1,TRBV29-1,TRBD2,TGCAGCGCTGACCGGACTAGCGGGGGTAATGAGCAGTTCTTC,CSADRTSGGNEQFF
.,TRBJ2-3,TRBV5-8,.,TGTGCCAGCAGCTTGGTGGGGCTAAGCACAGATACGCAGTATTTT,CASSLVGLSTDTQYF
.,TRBJ2-5,TRBV15,TRBD2,TGTGCCACCAGCAGCCAAATAGCGGGGCGGGAGACCCAGTACTTC,CATSSQIAGRETQYF
few,TRBJ1-2,TRBV6-6,.,TGTGCCAGCAGTCCATACGCCCCAACAGGTGGGTATGGCTACACCTTC,CASSPYAPTGGYGYTF
.,TRBJ2-7,TRBV5-6,.,TGTGCCAGCAGCTTTAGACAGTCCTACGAGCAGTACTTC,CASSFRQSYEQYF
.,TRBJ2-5,TRBV6-6,.,TGTGCCAGCAGTCCTGGGACTCAAGAGACCCAGTACTTC,CASSPGTQETQYF
.,TRBJ2-2,TRBV23-1,.,TGCGCCAGCAGCCGGGGGGAGCTGTTTTTT,CASSRGELFF
.,TRBJ1-4,TRBV21-1,.,TGTGCCAGCAGCAAAGAGGGACAGTGTAATGAAAAACTGTTTTTT,CASSKEGQCNEKLFF
.,TRBJ2-3,TRBV7-6,.,TGTGCCAGCAGCCCCCGTGCGGGGTCACCAGATACGCAGTATTTT,CASSPRAGSPDTQYF
once,TRBJ2-7,TRBV29-1,TRBD1,TGCAGCGCTTTTACCGGGACAGGGGAATACGAGCAGTACTTC,CSAFTGTGEYEQYF
.,TRBJ2-3,TRBV10-3,.,TGTGCCATCAGTGACTTGTCGGGTGATGTGGGCACAGATACGCAGTATTTT,CAISDLSGDVGTDTQYF
.,TRBJ2-7,TRBV9,TRBD1,TGTGCCAGCAGCCCACGAGGACAGGGGGCCTCCGAGCAGTACTTC,CASSPRGQGASEQYF
.,TRBJ2-1,TRBV13,TRBD2,TGTGCCAGCAGACCTAGCGGGGGGGCCTACAATGAGCAGTTCTTC,CASRPSGGAYNEQFF
.,TRBJ1-1,TRBV9,TRBD1,TGTGCCAGCAGCCTTTTGGGACAGGGCACGGGGGCTTTCTTT,CASSLLGQGTGAFF
.,TRBJ2-3,TRBV19,TRBD2,TGTGCCAGTAGTACCCAGAGCGGGAGTTACACAGATACGCAGTATTTT,CASSTQSGSYTDTQYF
.,TRBJ1-6,TRBV19,.,TGTGCCAGTAGTATTGTTGGGGAGTCGGCCCTCCACTTT,CASSIVGESALHF
.,TRBJ1-2,TRBV30,TRBD1,TGTGCCTGGAGGGGGACAGGGGACTATGGCTACACCTTC,CAWRGTGDYGYTF
.,TRBJ2-7,TRBV7-9,TRBD1,TGTGCCAGCAGCCCCAACGCGGGACAGGGGGCCTACGAGCAGTACTTC,CASSPNAGQGAYEQYF
few,TRBJ1-4,TRBV21-1,.,TGTGCCAGCAGCAAATCCCCAGGGGGCAGGGTAAAAGCTAATGAAAAACTGTTTTTT,CASSKSPGGRVKANEKLFF
.,TRBJ2-7,TRBV10-2,.,TGCGCCAGCAGTCGAGAGTTTTCCTACGAGCAGTACTTC,CASSREFSYEQYF
.,TRBJ2-7,TRBV10-3,.,TGTGCCATCAGGACAGTTAAGGACTACGAGCAGTACTTC,CAIRTVKDYEQYF
.,TRBJ2-7,TRBV5-8,.,TGTGCCAGCTACAGGCAATATCGCTCCTACGAGCAGTACTTC,CASYRQYRSYEQYF
few,TRBJ1-5,TRBV30,TRBD1,TGTGCCTGGAGTGTTGGAGGGGGCGCGATTCGTAATCAGCCCCAGCATTTT,CAWSVGGGAIRNQPQHF
.,TRBJ2-3,TRBV10-3,TRBD2,TGTGCCATCAGTGACGCGGGGGGTAGCACAGATACGCAGTATTTT,CAISDAGGSTDTQYF
.,TRBJ1-2,TRBV19,.,TGTGCCAGTAGCCTGACTGGTAACTATGGCTACACCTTC,CASSLTGNYGYTF
.,TRBJ2-5,TRBV4-3,TRBD2,TGCGCCAGCAGCTCGACGACTAGCGCCGGAGAAACCCAGTACTTC,CASSSTTSAGETQYF
.,TRBJ2-7,TRBV6-1,.,TGTGCCAGCAGTGAAGGGACAGAAATGTACGAGCAGTACTTC,CASSEGTEMYEQYF